This record concerns one T cell receptor (beta chain) sequence. Antigen: not known. Healthy Caucasian individuals from Russia aged roughly 6 to 90 served as donors. Through a sample-barcoded 5' primer and a J-beta primer mix, a second PCR was run for roughly 6 to 11 cycles. TCRdb used MiXCR to reprocess the 5' RACE reads, holding one entry per CDR3 protein. This sample carries approximately 800,000 distinct CDR3 sequences, under 40% of them seen once, and the ten largest clones take about an eighth. These data are taken from a study of blood T cells in healthy people across ages. Study outcomes and limitations: Across the age range, TCR beta diversity per million T cells fell in a roughly linear way. Because sorting was not performed, PBMCs prevented conclusive naive versus antigen-experienced comparison.

Germline CDR1 and CDR2: SGHTA and FQGNSA. The CDR3 sequence is 14 residues long. The V and J ends lost 2 bases and 6 bases respectively, with 12 bases between them. This TCR came from a man younger than 35 in good health. The J gene is TRBJ2-3, the V gene TRBV7-2; the D gene is possibly TRBD2 (5 bases). The sequencing input was blood. The CDR3 bases are TGTGCCAGCAGCTTACAGCGGAGCTGGGATACGCAGTATTTT. Protein sequence: CASSLQRSWDTQYF.